The 8 T cell receptor beta chains listed next were all sequenced from one sample in a study of shared clonotypes between healthy human individuals. Assay used: immunoSEQ multiplex PCR; TCRdb lists only in-frame clones, some missing. The table shows about 300,000 clones, with roughly 70% occurring only once. Input material: memory CD4+ T cells sorted from blood. Subset of the sample: CD45RA-negative fraction. These receptors came from a man aged 25 to 40 in good health.

The chain combines TRBV28 with TRBJ2-2; TRBD2 aligns across 12 bases. The CDR3 extends over 17 amino acids. CDR1 is MDHEN and CDR2 is SYDVKM in the germline V gene. Trimming took 3 bases from V and 5 from J; bases not matched to a gene: 7. The CDR3 reads CASSFRLAGGVTGELFF. In DNA, the CDR3 is TGTGCCAGCAGTTTTAGGCTAGCGGGAGGGGTAACCGGGGAGCTGTTTTTT.

J is TRBJ2-3 and V is TRBV7-2; tentative D call: TRBD2 (6 bases). V lost 5 bases to trimming and J lost 2 bases, with 14 bases between them. This CDR3 is 15 amino acids long. Germline CDR1 reads SGHTA; CDR2 reads FQGNSA. The CDR3 region is CASSPYGSDTDTQYF. Here the CDR3 DNA reads TGTGCCAGCAGCCCCTACGGGAGCGACACAGATACGCAGTATTTT.

The chain is built from TRBV27 and TRBJ2-5, with 10 positions matching TRBD1. The CDR3 length is 19 residues. Per the germline V gene, CDR1 is MNHEY and CDR2 is SMNVEV (reference sequence). The J segment lost 5 bases and the V segment lost 3 bases, leaving 18 bases of the junction unmatched. The CDR3 nucleotides read TGTGCCAGCAGTTTTGGGAGGATGGGGACAGGGGTTTTGGAGGAGACCCAGTACTTC. This sequence encodes CASSFGRMGTGVLEETQYF.

The rearrangement joins TRBV5-4 to TRBJ2-5, with D hard to call. The germline V and J ends were trimmed by 0 bases and 1 base, with 4 bases remaining between them. This CDR3 spans 13 amino acids. The V gene's germline CDR1 is SGHNT and CDR2 YYREEE (reference sequence). The CDR3 DNA sequence: TGTGCCAGCAGCTTGGTTACCCAAGAGACCCAGTACTTC. Its translation: CASSLVTQETQYF.

About this clone: The identical CDR3 is also encoded by other nucleotide sequences in the sample. V usage is TRBV2 and J usage is TRBJ2-7, with D hard to call. The CDR3 is made up of 10 amino acids. Trimming cost V 5 bases and J 4 bases, with 3 bases left between them. CDR1 and CDR2 (germline): SNHLY, FYNNEI. CDR3 DNA: TGTGCCAGCAGTCTATACGAGCAGTACTTC. It yields the protein CASSLYEQYF.

The chain uses TRBV11-1 and TRBJ2-2; D not certain. The CDR3 covers 14 residues. Looked up from germline, CDR1 is SGHAT and CDR2 is FQDESV (reference sequence). Trimming cost V 3 bases and J 8 bases, with 13 bases left between them. CDR3 bases: TGTGCCAGCAGCTTTTTGCCTAACCTAGGGGAGCTGTTTTTT. This translates into CASSFLPNLGELFF.

This chain uses TRBV29-1 with TRBJ1-5; D is undetermined. CDR1 is SQVTM and CDR2 is ANQGSEA in the germline V gene. CDR3 length: 15 residues. V lost 4 bases to trimming and J lost 0 bases, with 13 bases between them. CDR3 DNA sequence: TGCAGCGTTGCCAGCAGCACCGATAGCAATCAGCCCCAGCATTTT. Protein sequence: CSVASSTDSNQPQHF.

This clone was counted only a few times. This CDR3 is also generated by other DNA sequences in the sample. V gene TRBV7-2 combines with J gene TRBJ1-5, with D hard to call. This CDR3 contains 14 residues. Germline CDR1 SGHTA, CDR2 FQGNSA. V lost 5 bases, J lost 4 bases, and 12 bases lay in between. CDR3: CASSLGSGNQPQHF. CDR3 nucleotide sequence: TGTGCCAGCAGCCTGGGATCGGGTAATCAGCCCCAGCATTTT.